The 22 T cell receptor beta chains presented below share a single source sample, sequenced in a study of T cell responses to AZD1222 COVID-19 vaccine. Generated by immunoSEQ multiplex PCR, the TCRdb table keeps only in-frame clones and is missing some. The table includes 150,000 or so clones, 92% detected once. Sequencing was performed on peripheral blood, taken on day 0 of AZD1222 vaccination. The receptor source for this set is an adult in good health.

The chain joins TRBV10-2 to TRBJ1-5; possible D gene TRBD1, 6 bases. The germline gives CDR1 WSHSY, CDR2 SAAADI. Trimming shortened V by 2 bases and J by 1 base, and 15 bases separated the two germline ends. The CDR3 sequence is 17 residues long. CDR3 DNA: TGCGCCAGCAGTGAGACGAAACAGGGTTCGAGCAATCAGCCCCAGCATTTT. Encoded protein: CASSETKQGSSNQPQHF.

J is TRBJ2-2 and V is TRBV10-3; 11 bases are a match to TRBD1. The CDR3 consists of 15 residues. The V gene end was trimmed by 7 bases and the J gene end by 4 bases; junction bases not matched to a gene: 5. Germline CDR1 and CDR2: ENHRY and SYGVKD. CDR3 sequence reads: CAITTGTGGTGELFF. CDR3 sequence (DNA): TGTGCCATCACCACCGGGACAGGGGGCACCGGGGAGCTGTTTTTT.

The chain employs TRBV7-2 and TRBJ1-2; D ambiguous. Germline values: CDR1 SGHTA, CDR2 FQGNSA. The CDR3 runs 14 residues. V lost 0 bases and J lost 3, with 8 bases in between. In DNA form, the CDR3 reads TGTGCCAGCAGCTTAGCAGTACACGACTATGGCTACACCTTC. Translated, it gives CASSLAVHDYGYTF.

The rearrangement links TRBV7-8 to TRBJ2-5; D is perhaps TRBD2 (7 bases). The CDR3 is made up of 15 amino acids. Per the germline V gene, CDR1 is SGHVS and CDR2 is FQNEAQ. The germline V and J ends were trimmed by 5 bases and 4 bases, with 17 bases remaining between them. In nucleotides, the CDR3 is TGTGCCAGCAGCCCGTATGGGGGGGCAAGAGAGACCCAGTACTTC. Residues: CASSPYGGARETQYF.

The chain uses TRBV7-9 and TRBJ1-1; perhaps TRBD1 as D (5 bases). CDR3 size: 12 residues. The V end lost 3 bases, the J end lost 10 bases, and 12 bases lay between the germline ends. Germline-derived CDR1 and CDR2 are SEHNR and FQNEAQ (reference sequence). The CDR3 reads CASSFGTFGAFF. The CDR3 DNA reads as TGTGCCAGCAGCTTCGGGACCTTTGGAGCTTTCTTT.

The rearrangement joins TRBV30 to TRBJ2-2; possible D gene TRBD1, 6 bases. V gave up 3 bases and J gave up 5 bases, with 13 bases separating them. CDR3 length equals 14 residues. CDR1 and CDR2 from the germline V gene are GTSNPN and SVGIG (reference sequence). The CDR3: CAWRTTGTTGELFF. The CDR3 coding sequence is TGTGCCTGGAGGACTACAGGGACAACCGGGGAGCTGTTTTTT.

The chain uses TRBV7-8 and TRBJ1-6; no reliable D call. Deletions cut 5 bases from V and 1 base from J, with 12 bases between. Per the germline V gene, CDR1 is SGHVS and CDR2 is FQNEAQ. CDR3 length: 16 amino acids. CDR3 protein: CASSPRRVSYNSPLHF. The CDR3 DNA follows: TGTGCCAGCAGCCCACGGCGGGTTTCCTATAATTCACCCCTCCACTTT.

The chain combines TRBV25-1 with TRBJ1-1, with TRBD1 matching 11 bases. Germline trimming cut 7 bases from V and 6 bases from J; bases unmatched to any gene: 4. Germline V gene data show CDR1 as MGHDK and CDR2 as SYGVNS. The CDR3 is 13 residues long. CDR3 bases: TGTGCCAGCAACCGGGACAGGGGGTCTGAAGCTTTCTTT. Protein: CASNRDRGSEAFF. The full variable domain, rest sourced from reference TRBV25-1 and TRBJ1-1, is EADIYQTPRYLVIGTGKKITLECSQTMGHDKMYWYQQDPGMELHLIHYSYGVNSTEKGDLSSESTVSRIRTEHFPLTLESARPSHTSQYLCASNRDRGSEAFFGQGTRLTVV.

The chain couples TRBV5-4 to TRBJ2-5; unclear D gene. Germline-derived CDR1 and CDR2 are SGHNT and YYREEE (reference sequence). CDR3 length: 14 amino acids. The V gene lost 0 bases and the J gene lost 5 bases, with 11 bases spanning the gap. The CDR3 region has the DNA TGTGCCAGCAGCTTGGGTGATAACGCGGAGACCCAGTACTTC. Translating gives CASSLGDNAETQYF.

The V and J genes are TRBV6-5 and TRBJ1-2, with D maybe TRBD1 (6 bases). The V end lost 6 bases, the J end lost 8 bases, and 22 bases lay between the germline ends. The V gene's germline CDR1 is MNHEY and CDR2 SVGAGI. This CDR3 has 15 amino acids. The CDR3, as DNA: TGTGCCAGCAGCCCCATACCCTCAGGGGTCCGGGGCTACACCTTC. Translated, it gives CASSPIPSGVRGYTF.

The CDR3 DNA is TGTGCCAGCAGCCCGGGTATGGGGTCGGCTGGAAACACCATATATTTT. It yields the protein CASSPGMGSAGNTIYF. This chain links TRBV7-2 with TRBJ1-3; no clear D gene. V was trimmed by 5 bases and J by 2 bases, leaving 16 bases between them. Germline V gives CDR1 SGHTA, CDR2 FQGNSA. The CDR3 has 16 residues.

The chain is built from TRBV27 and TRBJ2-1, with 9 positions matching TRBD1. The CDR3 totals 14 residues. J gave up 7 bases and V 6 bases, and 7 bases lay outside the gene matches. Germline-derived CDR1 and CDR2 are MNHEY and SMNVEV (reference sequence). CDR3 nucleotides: TGTGCCAGCAGATTACAGGGGGCAGGGAATGAGCAGTTCTTC. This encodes CASRLQGAGNEQFF.

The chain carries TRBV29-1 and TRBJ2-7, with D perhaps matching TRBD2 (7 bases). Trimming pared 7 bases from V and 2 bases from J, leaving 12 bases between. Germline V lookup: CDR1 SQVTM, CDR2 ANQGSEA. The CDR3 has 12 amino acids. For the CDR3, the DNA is TGCAGCGGGGGGGGCTCCCCCTACGAGCAGTACTTC. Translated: CSGGGSPYEQYF.

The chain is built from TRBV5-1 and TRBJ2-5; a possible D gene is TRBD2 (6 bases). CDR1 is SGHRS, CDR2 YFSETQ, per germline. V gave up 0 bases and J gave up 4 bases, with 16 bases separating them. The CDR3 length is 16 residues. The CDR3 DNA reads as TGCGCCAGCAGCTTGGAGGGTAGGCGGGGTGGAGAGACCCAGTACTTC. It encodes CASSLEGRRGGETQYF.

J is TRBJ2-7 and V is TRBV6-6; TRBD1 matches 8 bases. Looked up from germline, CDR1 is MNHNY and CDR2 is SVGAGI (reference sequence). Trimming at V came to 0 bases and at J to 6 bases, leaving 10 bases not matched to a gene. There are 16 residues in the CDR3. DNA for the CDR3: TGTGCCAGCAGTTACTCCGGGACTCAGGGGGCTTCCGAGCAGTACTTC. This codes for CASSYSGTQGASEQYF.

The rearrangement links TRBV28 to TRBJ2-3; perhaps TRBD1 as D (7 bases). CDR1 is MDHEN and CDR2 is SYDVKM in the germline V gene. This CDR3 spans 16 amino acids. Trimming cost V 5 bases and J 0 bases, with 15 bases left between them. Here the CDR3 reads CASSPLTGRSTDTQYF. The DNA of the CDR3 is TGTGCCAGCAGTCCCCTGACAGGGAGGAGCACAGATACGCAGTATTTT.

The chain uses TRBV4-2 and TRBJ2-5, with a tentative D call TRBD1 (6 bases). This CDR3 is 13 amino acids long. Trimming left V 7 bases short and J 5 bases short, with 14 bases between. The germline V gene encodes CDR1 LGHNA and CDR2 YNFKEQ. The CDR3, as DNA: TGTGCCAGCAAGGGCAGGGGCATGGAGACCCAGTACTTC. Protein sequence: CASKGRGMETQYF.

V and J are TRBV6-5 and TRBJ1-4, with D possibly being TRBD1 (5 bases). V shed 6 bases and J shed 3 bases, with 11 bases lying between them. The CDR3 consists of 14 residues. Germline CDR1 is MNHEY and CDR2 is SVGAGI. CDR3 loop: CASSSGTSNEKLFF. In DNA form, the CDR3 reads TGTGCCAGCAGCTCCGGGACCTCTAATGAAAAACTGTTTTTT.

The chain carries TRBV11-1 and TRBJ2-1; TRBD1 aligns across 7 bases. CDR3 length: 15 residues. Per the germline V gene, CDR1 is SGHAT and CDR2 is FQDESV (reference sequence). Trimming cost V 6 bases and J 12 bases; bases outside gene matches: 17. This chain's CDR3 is CASRHNRDRVLRQFF. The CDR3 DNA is TGTGCCAGCAGACACAACCGGGACAGAGTATTGCGGCAGTTCTTC.

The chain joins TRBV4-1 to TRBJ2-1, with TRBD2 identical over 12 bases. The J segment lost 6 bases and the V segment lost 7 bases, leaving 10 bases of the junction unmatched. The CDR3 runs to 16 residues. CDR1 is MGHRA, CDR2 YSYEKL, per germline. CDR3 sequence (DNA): TGCGCCAGCAATACAAGGCTAGCGGGGGGGCGCAATGAGCAGTTCTTC. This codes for CASNTRLAGGRNEQFF.

The CDR3 reads CASSGQVPHYGYTF. The DNA for the CDR3 is TGTGCCAGCTCGGGACAGGTCCCGCACTATGGCTACACCTTC. The chain has TRBV19 and TRBJ1-2; 8 nucleotides align to TRBD1. Germline CDR1 LNHDA, CDR2 SQIVND (reference sequence). V trimming: 9 bases; J trimming: 3 bases; junction bases outside the gene matches: 9. The CDR3 covers 14 residues.

CDR3 loop: CASSLLQAEAFF. CDR3 nucleotides: TGTGCCAGCAGCTTGTTACAGGCGGAAGCTTTCTTT. The chain carries TRBV5-4 and TRBJ1-1; tentative D call: TRBD1 (5 bases). V was cut by 1 base and J by 8 bases, with 9 bases left in between. This CDR3 comprises 12 residues. Germline CDR1 and CDR2: SGHNT and YYREEE (reference sequence).